The 29 T cell receptor beta chains given below trace back to one sample, sequenced in a study of blood T cell repertoires in COVID-19. This table comes from immunoSEQ multiplex PCR, and its TCRdb copy is limited to in-frame clones, with some not included. The sample includes tens of thousands of clones, approximately 80% seen only once; the top ten take approximately 8.8%. The sequencing sample was made of peripheral blood. The receptors were gathered from a human donor in a cohort sampled during active COVID-19.

This clone was picked up one time. The chain has TRBV9 and TRBJ2-7; the D gene is possibly TRBD2 (6 bases). The CDR3 extends over 15 amino acids. Per the germline V gene, CDR1 is SGDLS and CDR2 is YYNGEE. V lost 3 bases and J lost 5, with 18 bases in between. For the CDR3, the DNA is TGTGCCAGCAGCGATTATGGAGGGAGTAGCCACGAGCAGTACTTC. Its translation is CASSDYGGSSHEQYF.

In its sample, this clone was seen a few times. The chain uses TRBV28 and TRBJ2-7; TRBD2 matches 12 bases. Trimming cost V 5 bases and J 3 bases; bases outside gene matches: 20. CDR1 is MDHEN and CDR2 is SYDVKM in the germline V gene. The length of the CDR3 is 20 residues. The CDR3 protein is CASSPRRWTSGEMGGYEQYF. The CDR3, as DNA: TGTGCCAGCAGTCCCAGAAGATGGACTAGCGGGGAGATGGGCGGCTACGAGCAGTACTTC.

This clone has a single count. V and J are TRBV28 and TRBJ2-5; 7 bases match TRBD1. J lost 1 base, V lost 5 bases, and 10 bases had no gene match. The germline CDR1 and CDR2 sequences are MDHEN and SYDVKM. The CDR3 covers 16 residues. In nucleotides, the CDR3 is TGTGCCAGCAGTCTTACGACAGGGCGCGTCCAAGAGACCCAGTACTTC. As protein: CASSLTTGRVQETQYF.

This clone occurred a few times. The chain couples TRBV9 to TRBJ1-2; D is ambiguous. This CDR3 spans 15 amino acids. Germline CDR1 and CDR2: SGDLS and YYNGEE. V gave up 3 bases and J gave up 0 bases, with 12 bases separating them. CDR3 sequence (DNA): TGTGCCAGCAGCGCCCCATTCGGGGCTAACTATGGCTACACCTTC. Its translation is CASSAPFGANYGYTF.

This chain links TRBV28 with TRBJ2-7; 9 nucleotides line up with TRBD1. The CDR3 has 15 amino acids. The V and J ends lost 3 bases and 6 bases, in that order; junction bases with no gene match: 9. Germline V gives CDR1 MDHEN, CDR2 SYDVKM. The CDR3 loop is CASSFSGTGYSEQYF. The CDR3 DNA is TGTGCCAGCAGTTTCTCCGGGACAGGGTACTCCGAGCAGTACTTC. Filled out from reference TRBV28 and TRBJ2-7, the complete variable domain reads DVKVTQSSRYLVKRTGEKVFLECVQDMDHENMFWYRQDPGLGLRLIYFSYDVKMKEKGDIPEGYSVSREKKERFSLILESASTNQTSMYLCASSFSGTGYSEQYFGPGTRLTVT.

This clone was seen a few times. The gene calls are TRBV6-2 or TRBV6-3 and TRBJ2-7; 10 bases line up with TRBD2. The CDR3 sequence is 15 residues long. Germline-derived CDR1 and CDR2 are MNHEY and SVGEGT. J gave up 4 bases and V 4 bases, and 7 bases lay outside the gene matches. Written as DNA, the CDR3 is TGTGCCAGCAGTTCCGGGACTAGCGTGGTGTACGAGCAGTACTTC. Protein: CASSSGTSVVYEQYF.

The J gene is TRBJ1-3, the V gene TRBV5-1, with 7 bases that match TRBD1. The CDR3 runs 15 residues. J lost 3 bases, V lost 3 bases, and 6 bases had no gene match. Germline CDR1 is SGHRS and CDR2 is YFSETQ. This CDR3 reads CASSSTGLGGNTIYF. The CDR3, as DNA: TGCGCCAGCAGCTCGACAGGGTTGGGTGGAAACACCATATATTTT.

The gene calls are TRBV3-1 (or the pseudogene TRBV3-2) and TRBJ2-3; 14 bases are shared with TRBD2. The CDR3 extends over 16 amino acids. After removal of 4 bases from V and 4 bases from J, the junction contained 4 bases not matched to a gene. Germline CDR1 and CDR2: LGHDT and YNNKEL (reference sequence). Written as DNA, the CDR3 is TGTGCCAGCAGCCGACGGACTAGCGGGAGGCCAGATACGCAGTATTTT. Amino acid sequence: CASSRRTSGRPDTQYF.

The chain carries TRBV7-8 and TRBJ1-1; 9 positions match TRBD1. Germline V CDR1 and CDR2: SGHVS, FQNEAQ. The CDR3 is 14 residues long. The V and J ends lost 5 bases and 5 bases, in that order; junction bases with no gene match: 6. DNA for the CDR3: TGTGCCAGCAGCCGAGGGACAGGGCGAACTGAAGCTTTCTTT. Translating it yields CASSRGTGRTEAFF.

This clone was recorded only once. This chain uses TRBV5-6 with TRBJ2-4; D remains ambiguous. CDR1 SGHDT and CDR2 YYEEEE come from the germline V gene. Trimming removed 2 bases from V and 3 bases from J, with 9 bases in between. The CDR3 is made up of 14 amino acids. CDR3 DNA: TGTGCCAGCAGCTTCGACATCCTCAAAAACATTCAGTACTTC. This translates into CASSFDILKNIQYF.

This clone was observed a handful of times. This may arise from a read error, as a much more abundant clone is one base away. The V gene is TRBV11-2, the J gene TRBJ2-2; the D gene is possibly TRBD2 (5 bases). CDR3 length: 14 amino acids. Between the trimmed V and J ends, which lost 1 base and 2 bases, there was a span of 5 bases. CDR1 is SGHAT, CDR2 FQNNGV, per germline. The DNA for the CDR3 is TGTGCCAGCAGCTTAGGGACTAACACCGGGGAGCTGTTTTTT. As protein: CASSLGTNTGELFF.

The CDR3 loop is CASSLYRQATLGNQPQHF. The CDR3 DNA is TGTGCCAGCAGCTTGTATCGACAGGCGACTTTGGGCAATCAGCCCCAGCATTTT. The V and J genes are TRBV5-8 and TRBJ1-5; maybe TRBD1 (6 bases). Deletions cut 1 base from V and 2 bases from J, with 19 bases between. This CDR3 has 18 amino acids. Germline loops: CDR1 SGHTS, CDR2 YDEGEE.

The chain links TRBV21-1 to TRBJ2-2; TRBD1, as called in the table, went unchecked against the DNA. TRBV21-1 is described as a pseudogene. The CDR3 extends over 13 amino acids. The CDR3 protein is CASSLGNTGELFF. CDR3 DNA sequence: TGTGCCAGCAGCCTGGGCAACACCGGGGAGCTGTTTTTT.

This clone is a singleton in its sample. This chain connects TRBV5-1 to TRBJ2-5; 8 nucleotides align to TRBD2. V trimming: 4 bases; J trimming: 4 bases; junction bases outside the gene matches: 18. Germline V gene lookup returns CDR1 SGHRS and CDR2 YFSETQ. The CDR3 totals 18 residues. Here the CDR3 reads CASSRSPTSSAGGETQYF. In nucleotides, the CDR3 is TGCGCCAGCAGCCGTAGCCCCACCTCTAGCGCGGGGGGAGAGACCCAGTACTTC. Full variable domain (outside the CDR3, taken from reference TRBV5-1 and TRBJ2-5): KAGVTQTPRYLIKTRGQQVTLSCSPISGHRSVSWYQQTPGQGLQFLFEYFSETQRNKGNFPGRFSGRQFSNSRSEMNVSTLELGDSALYLCASSRSPTSSAGGETQYFGPGTRLLVL.

The V call is TRBV6-1, the J call TRBJ2-3, with D tentatively TRBD2 (5 bases). The CDR3 loop spans 16 amino acids. CDR1 MNHNS and CDR2 SASEGT come from the germline V gene. The V end lost 4 bases, the J end lost 2 bases, and 16 bases lay between the germline ends. Here the CDR3 DNA reads TGTGCCAGCAGTGCCTTTAGTGGAGGCACCACAGATACGCAGTATTTT. Translated, it gives CASSAFSGGTTDTQYF.

V usage is TRBV28 and J usage is TRBJ2-3; maybe TRBD1 (5 bases). Germline CDR1 is MDHEN and CDR2 is SYDVKM. The length of the CDR3 is 14 residues. Trimming pared 7 bases from V and 2 bases from J, leaving 13 bases between. The CDR3 is CASTLQGDTDTQYF. The CDR3 nucleotides read TGTGCCAGCACCTTGCAGGGTGACACAGATACGCAGTATTTT. Full variable domain (rest looked up from reference TRBV28 and TRBJ2-3): DVKVTQSSRYLVKRTGEKVFLECVQDMDHENMFWYRQDPGLGLRLIYFSYDVKMKEKGDIPEGYSVSREKKERFSLILESASTNQTSMYLCASTLQGDTDTQYFGPGTRLTVL.

This clone was observed a single time. The gene calls are TRBV5-1 and TRBJ2-1; 11 bases match TRBD1. This CDR3 region has 14 residues. J lost 12 bases, V lost 5 bases, and 10 bases had no gene match. Germline V lookup: CDR1 SGHRS, CDR2 YFSETQ. The CDR3 sequence is CASRPGQGAGGQFF. DNA for the CDR3: TGCGCCAGCAGACCCGGACAGGGGGCTGGGGGGCAGTTCTTC.

The chain has TRBV10-1 and TRBJ2-3, with 10 bases matching TRBD2. The CDR3 totals 17 residues. Germline trimming cut 5 bases from V and 1 base from J; bases unmatched to any gene: 9. The germline CDR1 and CDR2 sequences are WNHNN and SYGVQD (reference sequence). The CDR3 DNA sequence: TGCGCCAGCAGTAGGAGCGGGAGGGCCCCAGGCACAGATACGCAGTATTTT. Its translation: CASSRSGRAPGTDTQYF.

The chain links TRBV6-5 to TRBJ1-3; 9 bases match TRBD1. Germline V gene sequence: CDR1 MNHEY, CDR2 SVGAGI. The CDR3 spans 13 residues. V was pared by 6 bases and J by 3 bases, with 0 bases of the junction left unmatched. CDR3: CASRDRGGNTIYF. In DNA, the CDR3 is TGTGCCAGCAGGGACAGGGGTGGAAACACCATATATTTT.

DNA of the CDR3: TGTGCCAGCAGTGCCTCACGAGGGGGCGTAGGCACCGGGGAGCTGTTTTTT. It yields the protein CASSASRGGVGTGELFF. The chain joins TRBV25-1 to TRBJ2-2, with 7 bases that match TRBD1. Germline-derived CDR1 and CDR2 are MGHDK and SYGVNS. The CDR3 loop spans 17 amino acids. With V trimmed by 4 bases and J by 4 bases, 12 bases remained unmatched.

The chain is built from TRBV7-6 and TRBJ2-5; 7 nucleotides agree with TRBD2. The V segment lost 1 base and the J segment 1 base; nucleotides outside the gene matches: 6. This CDR3 contains 16 residues. Germline V gene sequence: CDR1 SGHVS, CDR2 FNYEAQ. CDR3 bases: TGTGCCAGCAGCTTAGATCCAGCGGGGCTCCAAGAGACCCAGTACTTC. Its protein is CASSLDPAGLQETQYF.

This clone has only a few counts. The V gene is TRBV20-1, the J gene TRBJ1-3, with unresolved D. This CDR3 region has 13 residues. Between the trimmed V and J ends, which lost 3 bases and 0 bases, there was a span of 6 bases. CDR1 is DFQATT, CDR2 SNEGSKA, per germline (reference sequence). The DNA for the CDR3 is TGCAGTGCTAGTAGCACCTCTGGAAACACCATATATTTT. Protein product: CSASSTSGNTIYF.

The chain employs TRBV28 and TRBJ2-7; 10 bases are a match to TRBD1. CDR3 length equals 15 residues. CDR1 MDHEN and CDR2 SYDVKM come from the germline V gene. J lost 2 bases, V lost 2 bases, and 3 bases had no gene match. CDR3 nucleotide sequence: TGTGCCAGCAGTTTACCCGGGACAGGGGCCTACGAGCAGTACTTC. This encodes CASSLPGTGAYEQYF.

V gene TRBV12-5 combines with J gene TRBJ1-1; 9 bases map to TRBD1. This CDR3 has 15 amino acids. CDR1 is LGHNT, CDR2 FRNRAP, per germline. Unmatched junction bases numbered 8, after V lost 4 bases and J lost 5 bases. CDR3 region: CASGSTTGGWTEAFF. CDR3 nucleotide sequence: TGTGCTAGTGGTTCGACCACAGGGGGCTGGACTGAAGCTTTCTTT.

The chain uses TRBV5-1 and TRBJ2-7; D is perhaps TRBD2 (5 bases). The germline V and J ends were trimmed by 4 bases and 1 base, with 15 bases remaining between them. Germline V CDR1 and CDR2: SGHRS, YFSETQ. The CDR3 loop spans 15 amino acids. The CDR3 coding sequence is TGCGCCAGCAGCCGCACGACGGGGTCGTCCTACGAGCAGTACTTC. This sequence encodes CASSRTTGSSYEQYF.

V gene TRBV6-5 combines with J gene TRBJ1-3; 7 bases map to TRBD1. There are 15 residues in the CDR3. Germline assignment: CDR1 MNHEY and CDR2 SVGAGI. The ends lost 5 bases at V and 4 bases at J; junction bases unmatched: 8. This CDR3 reads CASSTHRGSGNTIYF. The CDR3 nucleotides read TGTGCCAGCAGTACGCACAGGGGTTCCGGAAACACCATATATTTT.

The V call is TRBV19, the J call TRBJ2-2, with 8 bases aligning to TRBD1. The germline V gene encodes CDR1 LNHDA and CDR2 SQIVND (reference sequence). Trimming cost V 7 bases and J 1 base; bases outside gene matches: 8. This CDR3 has 16 amino acids. The CDR3 DNA sequence: TGTGCCAGTACCATCTTAACAGGGGGGAACACCGGGGAGCTGTTTTTT. Translation: CASTILTGGNTGELFF.

Only one count was recorded for this clone. The J gene is TRBJ2-1, the V gene TRBV5-1, with 10 bases identical to TRBD2. CDR3 length equals 15 residues. Trimming took 3 bases from V and 3 from J; bases not matched to a gene: 3. Germline V gene lookup returns CDR1 SGHRS and CDR2 YFSETQ. The CDR3, as DNA: TGCGCCAGCAGCTCCAGCGGGGGGGACTACAATGAGCAGTTCTTC. Protein sequence: CASSSSGGDYNEQFF. Looking up the rest from reference TRBV5-1 and TRBJ2-1 gives the full variable domain: KAGVTQTPRYLIKTRGQQVTLSCSPISGHRSVSWYQQTPGQGLQFLFEYFSETQRNKGNFPGRFSGRQFSNSRSEMNVSTLELGDSALYLCASSSSGGDYNEQFFGPGTRLTVL.

Only one count was recorded for this clone. The rearrangement uses TRBV7-8 and TRBJ1-1, with D maybe TRBD1 (5 bases). This CDR3 has 15 amino acids. Germline assignment: CDR1 SGHVS and CDR2 FQNEAQ. V dropped 5 bases and J dropped 3 bases, with 16 bases sitting between them. As DNA, the CDR3 is TGTGCCAGCAGCCTCCCCAAGGGGCTGTACACTGAAGCTTTCTTT. Encoded protein: CASSLPKGLYTEAFF.